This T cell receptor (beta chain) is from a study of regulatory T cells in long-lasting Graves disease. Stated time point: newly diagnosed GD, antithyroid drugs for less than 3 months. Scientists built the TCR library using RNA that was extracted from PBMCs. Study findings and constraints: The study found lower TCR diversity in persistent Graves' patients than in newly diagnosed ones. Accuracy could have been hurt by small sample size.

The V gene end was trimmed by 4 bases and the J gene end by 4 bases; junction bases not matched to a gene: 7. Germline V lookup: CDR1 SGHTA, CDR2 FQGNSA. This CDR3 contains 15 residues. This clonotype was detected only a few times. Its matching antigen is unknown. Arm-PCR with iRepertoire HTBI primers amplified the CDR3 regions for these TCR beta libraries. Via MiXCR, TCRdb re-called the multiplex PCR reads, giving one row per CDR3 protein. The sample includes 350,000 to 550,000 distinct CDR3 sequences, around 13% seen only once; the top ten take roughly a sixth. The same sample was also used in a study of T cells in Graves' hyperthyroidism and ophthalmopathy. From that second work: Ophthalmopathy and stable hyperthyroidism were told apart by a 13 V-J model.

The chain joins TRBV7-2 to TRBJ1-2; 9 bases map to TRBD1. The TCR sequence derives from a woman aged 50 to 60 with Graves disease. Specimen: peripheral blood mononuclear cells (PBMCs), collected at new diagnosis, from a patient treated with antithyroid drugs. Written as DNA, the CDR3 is TGTGCCAGCAGCTCAGCGGGACAGGGAGGCTATGGCTACACCTTC. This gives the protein CASSSAGQGGYGYTF. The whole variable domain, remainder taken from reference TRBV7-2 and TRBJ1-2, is GAGVSQSPSNKVTEKGKDVELRCDPISGHTALYWYRQSLGQGLEFLIYFQGNSAPDKSGLPSDRFSAERTGGSVSTLTIQRTQQEDSAVYLCASSSAGQGGYGYTFGSGTRLTVV.